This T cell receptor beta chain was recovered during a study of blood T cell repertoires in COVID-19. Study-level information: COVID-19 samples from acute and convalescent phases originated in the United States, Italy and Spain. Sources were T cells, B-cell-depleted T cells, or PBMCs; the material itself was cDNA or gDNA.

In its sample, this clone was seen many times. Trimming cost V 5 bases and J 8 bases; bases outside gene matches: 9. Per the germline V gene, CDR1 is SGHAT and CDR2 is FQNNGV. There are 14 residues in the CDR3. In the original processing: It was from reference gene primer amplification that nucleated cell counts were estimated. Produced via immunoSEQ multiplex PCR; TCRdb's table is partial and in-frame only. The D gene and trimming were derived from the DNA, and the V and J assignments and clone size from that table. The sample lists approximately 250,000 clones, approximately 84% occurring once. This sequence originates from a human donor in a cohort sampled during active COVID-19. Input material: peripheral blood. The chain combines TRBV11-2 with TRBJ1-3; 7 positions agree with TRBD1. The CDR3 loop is CASSRLGQRHTIYF. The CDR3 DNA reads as TGTGCCAGCAGCCGTTTGGGACAGCGGCACACCATATATTTT.